This T cell receptor beta chain is drawn from a study of cytomegalovirus exposure and HLA in healthy donors. V lost 0 bases to trimming and J lost 4 bases, with 9 bases between them. Germline V lookup: CDR1 MNHEY, CDR2 SMNVEV (reference sequence). The CDR3 runs 14 residues. Study observations and caveats: More than 15,000 TCR beta sequences were associated with HLA alleles at 0.05 false discovery rate in a later analysis.

Vbeta (60) and Jbeta (13) primers were used in the PCR. The method was immunoSEQ multiplex PCR; TCRdb's version includes in-frame clones alone and lacks a portion of them. Of 150,000 to 200,000 clones in the sample, 75% to 85% were seen once. About this clone: The antigen is undetermined.

V is TRBV27 and J is TRBJ1-2, with D uncertain. The sequence was collected from a woman aged 25 to 45 in good health and CMV-seronegative. The sequenced sample was PBMCs. CDR3 sequence reads: CASSLSAQSYGYTF. The CDR3 DNA follows: TGTGCCAGCAGTTTATCTGCCCAGTCCTATGGCTACACCTTC.